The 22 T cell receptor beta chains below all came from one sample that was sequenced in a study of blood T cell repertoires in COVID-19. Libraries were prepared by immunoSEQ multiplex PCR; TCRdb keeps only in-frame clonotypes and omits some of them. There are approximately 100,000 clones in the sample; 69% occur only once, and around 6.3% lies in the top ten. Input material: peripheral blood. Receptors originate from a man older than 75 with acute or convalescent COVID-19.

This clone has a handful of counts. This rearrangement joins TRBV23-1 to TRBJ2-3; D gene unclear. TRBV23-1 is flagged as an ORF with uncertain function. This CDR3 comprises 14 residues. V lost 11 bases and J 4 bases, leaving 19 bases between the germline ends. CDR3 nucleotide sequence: TGCGCCGACATTGGAACACGGTCGTCAGATACGCAGTATTTT. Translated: CADIGTRSSDTQYF.

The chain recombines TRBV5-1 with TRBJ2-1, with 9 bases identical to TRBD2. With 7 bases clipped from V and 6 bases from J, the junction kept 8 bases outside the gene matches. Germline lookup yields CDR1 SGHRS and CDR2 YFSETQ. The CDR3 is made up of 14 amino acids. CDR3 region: CASGSLAGPNEQFF. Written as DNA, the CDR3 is TGCGCCAGCGGCTCCCTAGCGGGACCCAATGAGCAGTTCTTC.

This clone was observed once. The CDR3 loop reads CASSGRAGTSGISSYEQYF. The CDR3 nucleotides read TGTGCCAGCAGTGGGAGGGCCGGGACTAGCGGGATCAGCTCCTACGAGCAGTACTTC. The chain is built from TRBV6-2 or TRBV6-3 and TRBJ2-7; 13 nucleotides line up with TRBD2. The CDR3 runs to 19 residues. Per germline, CDR1 MNHEY and CDR2 SVGEGT. V lost 5 bases to trimming and J lost 0 bases; unmatched junction nucleotides: 13.

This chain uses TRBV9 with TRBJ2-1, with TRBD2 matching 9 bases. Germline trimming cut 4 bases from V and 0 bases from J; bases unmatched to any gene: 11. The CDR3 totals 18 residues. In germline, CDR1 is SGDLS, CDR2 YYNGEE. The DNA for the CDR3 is TGTGCCAGCAGCCCTGAGCGCTTTAGCGGGAGCTCCTACAATGAGCAGTTCTTC. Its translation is CASSPERFSGSSYNEQFF.

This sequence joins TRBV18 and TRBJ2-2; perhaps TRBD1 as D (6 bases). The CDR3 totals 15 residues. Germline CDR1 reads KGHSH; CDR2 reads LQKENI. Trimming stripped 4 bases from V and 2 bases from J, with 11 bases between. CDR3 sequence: CASSQQGPNTGELFF. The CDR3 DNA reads TGTGCCAGCTCACAGCAGGGGCCCAACACCGGGGAGCTGTTTTTT.

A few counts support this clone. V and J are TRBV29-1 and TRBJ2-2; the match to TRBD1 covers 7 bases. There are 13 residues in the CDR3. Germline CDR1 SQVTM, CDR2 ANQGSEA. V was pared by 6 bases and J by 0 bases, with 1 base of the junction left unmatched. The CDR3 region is CSVDRANTGELFF. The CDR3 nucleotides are TGCAGCGTCGACAGGGCGAACACCGGGGAGCTGTTTTTT.

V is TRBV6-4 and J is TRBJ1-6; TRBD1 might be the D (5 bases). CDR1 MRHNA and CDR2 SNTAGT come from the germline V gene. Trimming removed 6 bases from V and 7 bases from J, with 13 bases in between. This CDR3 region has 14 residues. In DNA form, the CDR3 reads TGTGCCAGCAGCTCGGGACTGAAGAATTCACCCCTCCACTTT. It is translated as CASSSGLKNSPLHF.

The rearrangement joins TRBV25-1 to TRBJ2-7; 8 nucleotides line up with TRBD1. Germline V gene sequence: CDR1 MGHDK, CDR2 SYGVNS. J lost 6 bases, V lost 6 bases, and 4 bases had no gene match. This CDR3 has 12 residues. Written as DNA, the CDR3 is TGTGCCAGCAGCCTAGACAGGGGCGAGCAGTACTTC. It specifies CASSLDRGEQYF.

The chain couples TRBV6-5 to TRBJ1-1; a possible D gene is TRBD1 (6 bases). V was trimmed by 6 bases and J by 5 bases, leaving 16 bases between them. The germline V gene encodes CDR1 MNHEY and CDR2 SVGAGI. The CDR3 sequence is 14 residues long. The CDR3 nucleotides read TGTGCCAGCAGCACCGGGGCAGGGGAAACTGAAGCTTTCTTT. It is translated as CASSTGAGETEAFF.

The CDR3 DNA follows: TGTGCCAGCAGCTTAGGGGACAGGGGGTCTTACGAGCAGTACTTC. The encoded protein is CASSLGDRGSYEQYF. V gene TRBV7-9 combines with J gene TRBJ2-7; TRBD1 matches 11 bases. The CDR3 consists of 15 residues. Germline CDR1 is SEHNR and CDR2 is FQNEAQ (reference sequence). J lost 4 bases, V lost 1 base, and 3 bases had no gene match.

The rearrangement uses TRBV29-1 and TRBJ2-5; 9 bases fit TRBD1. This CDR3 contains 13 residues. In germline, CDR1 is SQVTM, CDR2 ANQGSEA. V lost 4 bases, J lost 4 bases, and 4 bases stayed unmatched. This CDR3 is CSVAQGAGETQYF. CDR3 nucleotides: TGCAGCGTTGCACAGGGGGCGGGAGAGACCCAGTACTTC.

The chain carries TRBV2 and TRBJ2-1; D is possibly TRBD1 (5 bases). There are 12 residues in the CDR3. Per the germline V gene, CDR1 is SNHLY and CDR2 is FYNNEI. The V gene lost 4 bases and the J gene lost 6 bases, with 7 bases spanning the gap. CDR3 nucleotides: TGTGCCAGCAGTGGGCAGGGCAATGAGCAGTTCTTC. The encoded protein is CASSGQGNEQFF.

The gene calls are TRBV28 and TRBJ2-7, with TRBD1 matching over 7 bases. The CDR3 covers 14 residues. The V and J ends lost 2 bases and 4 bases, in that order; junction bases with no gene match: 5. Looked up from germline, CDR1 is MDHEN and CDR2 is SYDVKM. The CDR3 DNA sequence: TGTGCCAGCAGTTTAGAAGGGGGCGGGTACGAGCAGTACTTC. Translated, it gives CASSLEGGGYEQYF.

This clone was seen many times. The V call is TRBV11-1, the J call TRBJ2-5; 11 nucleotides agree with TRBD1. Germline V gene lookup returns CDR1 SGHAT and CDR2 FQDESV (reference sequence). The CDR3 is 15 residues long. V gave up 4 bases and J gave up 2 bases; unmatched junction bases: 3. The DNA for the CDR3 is TGTGCCAGCAGCTCACGGGACAGGGGGCAAGAGACCCAGTACTTC. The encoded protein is CASSSRDRGQETQYF.

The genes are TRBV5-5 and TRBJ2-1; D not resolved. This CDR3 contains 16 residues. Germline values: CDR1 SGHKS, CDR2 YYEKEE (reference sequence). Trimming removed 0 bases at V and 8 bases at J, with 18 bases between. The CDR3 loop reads CASSLGLRNSRDEQFF. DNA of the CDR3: TGTGCCAGCAGCTTGGGCTTAAGGAATAGCCGCGATGAGCAGTTCTTC. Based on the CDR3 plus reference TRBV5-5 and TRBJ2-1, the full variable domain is DAGVTQSPTHLIKTRGQQVTLRCSPISGHKSVSWYQQVLGQGPQFIFQYYEKEERGRGNFPDRFSARQFPNYSSELNVNALLLGDSALYLCASSLGLRNSRDEQFFGPGTRLTVL.

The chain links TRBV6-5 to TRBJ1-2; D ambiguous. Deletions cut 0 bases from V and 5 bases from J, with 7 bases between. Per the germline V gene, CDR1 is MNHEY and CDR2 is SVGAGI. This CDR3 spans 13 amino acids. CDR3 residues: CASSYSSTYGYTF. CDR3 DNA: TGTGCCAGCAGTTACTCGAGCACGTATGGCTACACCTTC.

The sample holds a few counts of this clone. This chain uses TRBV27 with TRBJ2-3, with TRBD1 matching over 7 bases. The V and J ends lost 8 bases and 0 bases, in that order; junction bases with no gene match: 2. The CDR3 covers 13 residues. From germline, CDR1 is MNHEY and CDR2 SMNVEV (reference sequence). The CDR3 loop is CASEDRSTDTQYF. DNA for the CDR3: TGTGCCAGCGAGGACAGGAGCACAGATACGCAGTATTTT.

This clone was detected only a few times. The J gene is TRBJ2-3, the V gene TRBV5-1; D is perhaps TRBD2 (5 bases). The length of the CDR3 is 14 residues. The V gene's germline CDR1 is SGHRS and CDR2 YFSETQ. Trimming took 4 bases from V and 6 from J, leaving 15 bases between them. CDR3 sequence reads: CASSTGKNRDTQYF. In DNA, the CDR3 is TGCGCCAGCAGCACCGGGAAAAACCGGGATACGCAGTATTTT.

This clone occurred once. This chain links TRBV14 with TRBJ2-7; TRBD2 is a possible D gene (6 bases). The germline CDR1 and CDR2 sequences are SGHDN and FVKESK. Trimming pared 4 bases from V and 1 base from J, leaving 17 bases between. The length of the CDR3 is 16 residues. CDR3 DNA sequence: TGTGCCAGCAGCCGAGCGAGCGGGCTGGCTTCCTACGAGCAGTACTTC. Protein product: CASSRASGLASYEQYF.

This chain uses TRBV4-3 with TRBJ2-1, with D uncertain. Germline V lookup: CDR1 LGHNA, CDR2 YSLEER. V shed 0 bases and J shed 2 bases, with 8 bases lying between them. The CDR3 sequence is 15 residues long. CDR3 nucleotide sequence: TGCGCCAGCAGCCAAGACACTATCGCCTACAATGAGCAGTTCTTC. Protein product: CASSQDTIAYNEQFF.

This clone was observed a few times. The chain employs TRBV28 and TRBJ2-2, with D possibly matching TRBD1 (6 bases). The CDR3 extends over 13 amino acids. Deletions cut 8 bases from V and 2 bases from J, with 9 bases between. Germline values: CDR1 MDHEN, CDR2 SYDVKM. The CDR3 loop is CASRDTNTGELFF. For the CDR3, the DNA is TGTGCCAGCCGGGACACTAACACCGGGGAGCTGTTTTTT.

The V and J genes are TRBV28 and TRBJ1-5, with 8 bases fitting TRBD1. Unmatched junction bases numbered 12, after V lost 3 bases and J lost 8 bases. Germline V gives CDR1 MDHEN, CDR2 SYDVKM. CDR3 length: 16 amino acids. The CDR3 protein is CASSFPQGAQGKPQHF. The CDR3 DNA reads TGTGCCAGCAGTTTCCCCCAGGGGGCCCAGGGAAAGCCCCAGCATTTT.